This T cell receptor beta chain comes out of a study of Ad26.COV2.S vaccination and SARS-CoV-2 variants. About the study: Intramuscular Ad26.COV2.S doses were given once or twice, 56 days apart.

The protocol was immunoSEQ multiplex PCR, while the TCRdb copy is restricted to in-frame clones and leaves out a portion. The sample lists hundreds of thousands of clones, roughly 84% occurring once. About this clone: Its antigen remains unknown.

This CDR3 region has 18 residues. Per the germline V gene, CDR1 is LNHDA and CDR2 is SQIVND (reference sequence). V trimming: 0 bases; J trimming: 6 bases; junction bases outside the gene matches: 9. The study's findings and limits: Substantial post-vaccination breadth of spike-specific CD8+ and CD4+ T cell responses was reported.

Sample treatment: around 19 received Ad26.COV2.S at low or high dose, single or two shots; five or six received placebo; per-sample allocation not given. Vaccine and placebo recipients were sampled on day 63 after the first injection. Source: peripheral blood, taken in a trial of Ad26.COV2.S vaccine versus placebo. The rearrangement links TRBV19 to TRBJ2-3, with 13 bases identical to TRBD2. This clonotype was sampled from a person aged 18 to 65 who received the Ad26.COV2.S COVID-19 vaccine or a placebo. The CDR3 sequence is CASSIDLETSGGMDTQYF. The CDR3 nucleotides read TGTGCCAGTAGTATAGATCTGGAGACTAGCGGGGGGATGGATACGCAGTATTTT.